This TCR beta chain was profiled in a study of blood T cell repertoires in COVID-19 (dated by TCRdb to about 2020). Background on the whole study: Collaborator samples came from the United States, Italy and Spain and covered acute and convalescent phases of COVID-19. A freely available public database, intended as a resource for researchers studying the immune response to SARS-CoV-2, is where the repertoires were released. Nearly every sample came with metadata listing a de-identified subject ID, COVID-19 status, age in years and sex. The material from the prospective study consisted of cDNA or gDNA derived from T cells, B-cell-depleted T cells, or PBMCs. Where available, HLA class I and class II types were obtained from metadata supplied by the sample provider rather than from assay-based typing. Samples were obtained from the ongoing ImmuneRACE study (first 160 participants) and from some 1,300 subjects provided by 6 global collaborators. The dataset comprised deeply sampled blood TCRbeta repertoires from subjects exposed to, actively infected with, or recovered from COVID-19. General study outcomes and caveats: The quantity of clinical and demographic metadata differed by source and by participant and was supplied without curation.

Of note for this clone: Its cognate antigen has yet to be identified. Base qualities are missing; no much larger clone stands one base away. Other DNA variants within this sample encode the same CDR3.

TCRbeta CDR3 regions were amplified from genomic DNA using the immunoSEQ Assay, a bias-controlled multiplex PCR. On the study's bioinformatics: Within the assay, amplification of reference gene primers was used to estimate how many nucleated cells each sample contained. To quantify the absolute abundance of each unique TCRbeta CDR3 rearrangement, sequence reads were collapsed and filtered. For each sample, productive Simpson clonality was calculated as the square root of Simpson's diversity index across productive rearrangements. The table comes from immuneACCESS by way of TCRdb, which keeps in-frame sequences with V and J called. Part of the clones is missing from these tables; in studies checked, under half for an unresolved V gene and the rest for unknown reasons. Clone size and the V and J calls come from that table; the DNA yielded D and trimming. For this sample there are about 150,000 clones; approximately 85% appear just once. The top ten constitute approximately 0.6% of the sample.

One collaborating source in Seattle enrolled patients during active infection and followed them longitudinally through the course of disease. Whole blood was collected in K2EDTA tubes by collaborating institutions according to the institutions' own protocols. For TCRbeta analysis, collaborators shipped samples as frozen whole blood, isolated PBMCs, or DNA extracted from either of those sample types. Germline trimming amounts to 4 bases on V and 5 bases on J, with 1 as the count of junction bases outside the gene matches. From the germline V gene, CDR1 is KGHSH and CDR2 is LQKENI. The CDR3 measures 13 amino acids from cysteine to phenylalanine. CDR3 DNA only is kept here, 39 bases in frame from base 1.

The clonotype comes from a man aged 55-75 years with COVID-19, enrolled during active disease. What was sequenced was peripheral blood. The chain employs TRBV18 and TRBJ1-4, with 7 junctional bases fitting TRBD1. The DNA sequence is given as TGTGCCAGCTCACTGGGACAGAATGAAAAACTGTTTTTT. The translation is CASSLGQNEKLFF.